This record looks at one T cell receptor beta chain sequence and its context. The specificity of this receptor is unknown. Per-nucleotide qualities are absent, and no much larger clonotype sits a single base away. The CDR3 regions of human TCRbeta chains were analyzed by immunosequencing. In the paper's pipeline: TCRs in the repertoires were compared against a reference library of SARS-CoV-2-specific TCRs that had been generated with the MIRA antigen-specificity platform. Breadth was defined as the fraction of unique TCRs that were SARS-CoV-2-associated, and depth was defined as the fraction of total T cells that were SARS-CoV-2-associated. Each spike-specific TCR was assigned to its reactive spike region and to a CD4 or CD8 class using the MIRA data. Log10-transformed breadth and depth values were compared by one-way ANOVA with Sidak's multiple comparisons tests. As stored in TCRdb, this immuneACCESS dataset retains in-frame rearrangements with V and J assigned. A fraction of the clones does not appear; measured against another copy, unresolved V genes explain less than half of the discrepancy, and the remainder lacks a known reason. The V and J calls and clone size are taken from that table; D and trimming were inferred from the DNA. The sample has some 150,000 clones on record, around 94% of them singletons. Of the sample, around 1.3% is held by the ten largest clones.

The CDR3 goes from the cysteine to the phenylalanine over 13 residues. Only CDR3 DNA remains: 39 bases, in frame from the first base. The V end loses 3 bases and the J end loses 2 bases, and a stretch of 8 bases separates them. The germline V gene yields SGHRS for CDR1 and YFSETQ for CDR2. This sample is part of a study of T cell responses to AZD1222 COVID-19 vaccine (dated by TCRdb to the early 2020s). Background for the entire study: AZD1222 recipients given second doses at about 4 weeks or at about 12 weeks were pooled, since spike-specific TCR depth and breadth were not found to differ between the two schedules. TCR sequencing covered 233 trial participants: approximately 200 given two doses of AZD1222 and about 26 given two doses of MenACWY control vaccine. Trial participants were enrolled by age into 18-55, 56-69 and 70-plus year subgroups, with roughly 160, 29 and 62 TCR-sequenced participants respectively.

The sample's time point label, in plain terms: baseline before first vaccination. Vaccinee samples came from UK trials COV001 and COV002, including a single-blind randomized controlled phase 2/3 trial of AZD1222 (ChAdOx1 nCoV-19) in healthy adults. For TCRbeta chain sequencing, PBMC samples from trial participants were taken at day 0 and at day 28 after the second dose. Results the study describes overall, beyond this receptor: Conclusions about previously exposed vaccinees are limited, since just a handful of AZD1222 recipients were seropositive for SARS-CoV-2 at baseline. Participants were mostly white British and included more females than males, and it was suggested by the authors that clonal diversity may have been underestimated. No day 14 peak-response samples were available, so repertoires were characterized only after the peak T cell response. In the small 56-69-year group, the increase in depth fell short of significance, most likely because of low power. Reportedly, close to half of the unique spike-specific TCRs recognized epitopes lying outside the regions that are mutated in the B.1.351 and B.1.1.7 variants. The vaccine-associated CD4 TCRs covered the entire spike protein, and the dominant responses fell in regions 160-218 and 743-854. Spike-specific TCR breadth and depth rose significantly after two AZD1222 doses compared with day 0 and with MenACWY recipients.

Recombination joined TRBV5-1 with TRBJ2-5; the D gene remains uncertain. The sequence was collected from an adult in good health. The material was peripheral blood, obtained on day 0 of AZD1222 vaccination. The DNA is as follows: TGCGCCAGCAGCTCAACGGCTCAAGAGACCCAGTACTTC. Its coded protein is CASSSTAQETQYF.